This T cell receptor (beta chain) was found in a study of memory CD4+ T cells and cytomegalovirus serostatus. On the study more broadly: This sample comes from healthy Belgian adults, fewer than 10 CMV seropositive, approximately 24 seronegative.

Clones were read by immunoSEQ multiplex PCR, and TCRdb kept only the in-frame ones, dropping some. The profile shows some 52,000 clones, more than 70% of them singletons. The ends lost 6 bases at V and 4 bases at J; junction bases unmatched: 6. Germline CDR1 is SNHLY and CDR2 is FYNNEI. This CDR3 contains 14 residues. Single viable CD3+CD4+CD8-CD45RO+ cells were sorted as the memory CD4+ T cells. After thawing, CD4+ T cells were positively selected. The sample holds one count of this clone. The receptor's source is an adult in good health and CMV-seropositive. Sample: memory CD4+ T cells from blood. The chain links TRBV2 to TRBJ1-3, with 7 bases that match TRBD1. The CDR3 DNA sequence: TGTGCCAGCAGACCCACAGGGGTAGGAAACACCATATATTTT. It encodes CASRPTGVGNTIYF.